The source of this TCR beta chain is a study of vaccination and CD4 T cells after COVID-19. Study context: Convalescent patients gave post-COVID blood a median approximately 100 days post-diagnosis, range 35 to 161.

As concerns this clonotype: Its antigen is unknown.

Germline CDR1 and CDR2: LNHNV and YYDKDF (reference sequence). The V gene lost 3 bases and the J gene lost 7 bases, with 22 bases spanning the gap. The CDR3 has 17 residues. Treatment: roughly 10-day PBMC culture with coronavirus spike peptide pools or control peptides (ViraFEST assay). From the unexposed donor, CD4+ T cells were collected ahead of the COVID-19 pandemic (2011-2018). Replacement of half the medium with fresh IL-2 medium took place on days 3 and 7. Oncomine TCR Beta short-read sequencing was applied to DNA from cultured CD4+ T cells. Investigators obtained genomic DNA by extraction from cultured CD4+ T cells. TCRdb independently ran MiXCR on the PCR reads; one entry per CDR3 protein. The data show 12,000 or so distinct CDR3 sequences, 37% seen once.

The origin of this receptor is a human donor in good health. The material sequenced was CD4+ T cells from blood, cultured in vitro. The genes are TRBV15 and TRBJ2-1; D not resolved. CDR3 amino acids: CATSRPFRGRSINEQFF. As DNA, the CDR3 is TGTGCCACCAGCAGGCCTTTTAGAGGACGATCTATTAATGAGCAGTTCTTC.